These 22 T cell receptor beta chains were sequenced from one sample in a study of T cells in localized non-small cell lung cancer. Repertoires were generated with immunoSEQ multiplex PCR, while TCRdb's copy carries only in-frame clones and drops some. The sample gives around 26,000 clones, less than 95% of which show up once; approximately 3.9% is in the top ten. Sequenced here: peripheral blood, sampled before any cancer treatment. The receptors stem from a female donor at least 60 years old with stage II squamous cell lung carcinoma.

CDR3 nucleotide sequence: TGTGCCAGCAGCGCCCAGGACAGGGGGCCGGGAGAGCAGTACTTC. Amino acids: CASSAQDRGPGEQYF. The V call is TRBV9, the J call TRBJ2-7, with 11 bases matching TRBD1. J lost 7 bases, V lost 3 bases, and 9 bases had no gene match. Germline lookup yields CDR1 SGDLS and CDR2 YYNGEE. The CDR3 length is 15 residues.

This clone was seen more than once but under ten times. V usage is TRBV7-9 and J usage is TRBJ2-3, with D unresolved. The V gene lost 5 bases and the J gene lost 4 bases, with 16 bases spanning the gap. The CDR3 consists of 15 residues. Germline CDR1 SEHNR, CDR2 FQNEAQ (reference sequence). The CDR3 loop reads CASSPGRFGPDTQYF. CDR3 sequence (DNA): TGTGCCAGCAGCCCAGGACGGTTCGGGCCAGATACGCAGTATTTT.

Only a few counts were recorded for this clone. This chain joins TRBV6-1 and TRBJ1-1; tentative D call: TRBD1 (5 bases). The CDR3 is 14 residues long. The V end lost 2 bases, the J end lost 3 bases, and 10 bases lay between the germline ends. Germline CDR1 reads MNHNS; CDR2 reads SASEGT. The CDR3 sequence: CASSESWGDTEAFF. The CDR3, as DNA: TGTGCCAGCAGTGAATCTTGGGGGGACACTGAAGCTTTCTTT.

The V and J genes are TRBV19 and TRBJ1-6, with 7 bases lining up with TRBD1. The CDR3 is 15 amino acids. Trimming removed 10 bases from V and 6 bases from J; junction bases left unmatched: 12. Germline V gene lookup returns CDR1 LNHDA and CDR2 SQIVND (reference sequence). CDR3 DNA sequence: TGTGCCACCGACGACAGGGAGTGGGGTAATTCACCCCTCCACTTT. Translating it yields CATDDREWGNSPLHF.

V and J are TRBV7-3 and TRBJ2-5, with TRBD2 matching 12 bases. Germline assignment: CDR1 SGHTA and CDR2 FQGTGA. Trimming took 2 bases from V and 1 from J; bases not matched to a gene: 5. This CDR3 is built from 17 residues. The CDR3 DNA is TGTGCCAGCAGCTTAGGACGGACTAGCGGGGCCCAAGAGACCCAGTACTTC. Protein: CASSLGRTSGAQETQYF.

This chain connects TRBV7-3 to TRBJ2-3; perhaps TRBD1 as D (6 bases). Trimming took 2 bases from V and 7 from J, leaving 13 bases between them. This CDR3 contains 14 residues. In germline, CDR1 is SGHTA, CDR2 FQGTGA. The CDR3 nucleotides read TGTGCCAGCAGCTTATCTGGGGGCCGGAATACGCAGTATTTT. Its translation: CASSLSGGRNTQYF.

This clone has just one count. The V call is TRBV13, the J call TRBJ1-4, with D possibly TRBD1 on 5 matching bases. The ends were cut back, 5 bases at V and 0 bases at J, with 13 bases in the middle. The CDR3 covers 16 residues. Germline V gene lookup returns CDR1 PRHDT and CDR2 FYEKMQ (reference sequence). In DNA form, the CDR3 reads TGTGCCAGCAGCCTTCGGACACAAGCAACTAATGAAAAACTGTTTTTT. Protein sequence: CASSLRTQATNEKLFF.

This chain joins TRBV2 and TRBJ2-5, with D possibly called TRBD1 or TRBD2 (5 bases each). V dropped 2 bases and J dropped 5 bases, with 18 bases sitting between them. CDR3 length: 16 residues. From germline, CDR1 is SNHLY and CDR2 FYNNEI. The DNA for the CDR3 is TGTGCCAGCAGTGAATGGGGACCTAAAGTGAGCGAGACCCAGTACTTC. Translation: CASSEWGPKVSETQYF. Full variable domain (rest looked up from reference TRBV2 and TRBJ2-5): EPEVTQTPSHQVTQMGQEVILRCVPISNHLYFYWYRQILGQKVEFLVSFYNNEISEKSEIFDDQFSVERPDGSNFTLKIRSTKLEDSAMYFCASSEWGPKVSETQYFGPGTRLLVL.

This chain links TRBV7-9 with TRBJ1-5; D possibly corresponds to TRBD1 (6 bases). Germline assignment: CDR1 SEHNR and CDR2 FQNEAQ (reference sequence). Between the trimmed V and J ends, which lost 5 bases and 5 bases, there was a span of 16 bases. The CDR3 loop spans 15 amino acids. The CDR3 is CASSATSGAHQPQHF. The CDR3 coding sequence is TGTGCCAGCAGCGCCACTTCAGGGGCCCATCAGCCCCAGCATTTT.

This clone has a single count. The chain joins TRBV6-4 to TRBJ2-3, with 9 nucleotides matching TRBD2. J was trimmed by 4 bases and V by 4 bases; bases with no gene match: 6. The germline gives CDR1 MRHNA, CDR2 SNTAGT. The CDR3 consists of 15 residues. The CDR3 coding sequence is TGTGCCAGCAGTGTGTGGCGGGAGGGCTCAGATACGCAGTATTTT. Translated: CASSVWREGSDTQYF.

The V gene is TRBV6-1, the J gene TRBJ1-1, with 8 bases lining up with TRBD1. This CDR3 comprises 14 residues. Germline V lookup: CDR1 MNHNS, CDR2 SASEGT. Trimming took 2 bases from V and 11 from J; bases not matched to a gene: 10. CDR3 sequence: CASSERQGKGSAFF. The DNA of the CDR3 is TGTGCCAGCAGTGAAAGACAGGGGAAAGGGTCGGCTTTCTTT.

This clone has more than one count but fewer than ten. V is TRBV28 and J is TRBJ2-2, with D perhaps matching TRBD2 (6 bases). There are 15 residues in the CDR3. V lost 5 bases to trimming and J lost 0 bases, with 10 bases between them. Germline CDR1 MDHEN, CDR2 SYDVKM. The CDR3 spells CASSTGTPNTGELFF. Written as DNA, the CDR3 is TGTGCCAGCAGTACCGGGACTCCGAACACCGGGGAGCTGTTTTTT.

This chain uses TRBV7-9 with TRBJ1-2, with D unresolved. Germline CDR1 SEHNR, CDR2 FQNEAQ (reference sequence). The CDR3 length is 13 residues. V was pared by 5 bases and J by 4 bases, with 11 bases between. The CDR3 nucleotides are TGTGCCAGCAGCCCAGACTCCGGCTATGGCTACACCTTC. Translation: CASSPDSGYGYTF.

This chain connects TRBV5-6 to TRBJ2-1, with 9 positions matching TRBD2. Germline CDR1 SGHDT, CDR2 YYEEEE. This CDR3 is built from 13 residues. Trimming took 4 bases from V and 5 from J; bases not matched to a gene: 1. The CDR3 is CASSRTSDNEQFF. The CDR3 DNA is TGTGCCAGCAGCAGGACTAGCGACAATGAGCAGTTCTTC.

CDR3: CAWKGSGDTQYF. Written as DNA, the CDR3 is TGTGCCTGGAAGGGGTCAGGAGATACGCAGTATTTT. The rearrangement links TRBV30 to TRBJ2-3, with D perhaps matching TRBD1 (5 bases). Germline CDR1 reads GTSNPN; CDR2 reads SVGIG (reference sequence). V gave up 4 bases and J gave up 5 bases, with 10 bases separating them. The CDR3 length is 12 residues.

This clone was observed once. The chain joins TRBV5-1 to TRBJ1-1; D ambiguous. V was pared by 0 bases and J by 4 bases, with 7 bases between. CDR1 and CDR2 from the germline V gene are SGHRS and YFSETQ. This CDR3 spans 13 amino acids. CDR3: CASSLERGTEAFF. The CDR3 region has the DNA TGCGCCAGCAGCTTGGAACGTGGCACTGAAGCTTTCTTT.

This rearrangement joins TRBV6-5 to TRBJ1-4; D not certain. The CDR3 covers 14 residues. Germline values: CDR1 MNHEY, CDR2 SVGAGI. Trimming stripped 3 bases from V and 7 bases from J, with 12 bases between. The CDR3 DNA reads TGTGCCAGCAGTTATTCACAGTTTGTTGAAAAACTGTTTTTT. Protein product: CASSYSQFVEKLFF.

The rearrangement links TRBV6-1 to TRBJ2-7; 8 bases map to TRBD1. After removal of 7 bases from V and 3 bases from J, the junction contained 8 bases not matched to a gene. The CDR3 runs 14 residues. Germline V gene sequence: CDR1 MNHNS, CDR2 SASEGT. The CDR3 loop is CASTPQGAGYEQYF. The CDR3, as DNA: TGTGCCAGCACTCCTCAGGGGGCAGGCTACGAGCAGTACTTC.

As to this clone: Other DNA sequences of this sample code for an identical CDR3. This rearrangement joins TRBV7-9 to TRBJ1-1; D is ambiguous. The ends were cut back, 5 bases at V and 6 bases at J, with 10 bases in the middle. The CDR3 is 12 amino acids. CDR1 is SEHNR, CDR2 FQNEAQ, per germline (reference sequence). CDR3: CASSPPGPEAFF. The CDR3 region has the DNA TGTGCCAGCAGCCCTCCGGGTCCTGAAGCTTTCTTT.

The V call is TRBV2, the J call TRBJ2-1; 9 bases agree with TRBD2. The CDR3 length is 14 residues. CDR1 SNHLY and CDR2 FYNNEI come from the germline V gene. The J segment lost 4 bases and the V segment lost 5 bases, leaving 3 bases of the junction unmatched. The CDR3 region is CASSSSGAYNEQFF. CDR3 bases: TGTGCCAGCAGTTCTAGCGGGGCTTACAATGAGCAGTTCTTC. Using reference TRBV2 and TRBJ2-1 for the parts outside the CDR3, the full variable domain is EPEVTQTPSHQVTQMGQEVILRCVPISNHLYFYWYRQILGQKVEFLVSFYNNEISEKSEIFDDQFSVERPDGSNFTLKIRSTKLEDSAMYFCASSSSGAYNEQFFGPGTRLTVL.

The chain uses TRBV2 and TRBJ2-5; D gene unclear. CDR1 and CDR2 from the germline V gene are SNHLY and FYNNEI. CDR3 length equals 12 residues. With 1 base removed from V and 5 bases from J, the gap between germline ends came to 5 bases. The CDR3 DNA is TGTGCCAGCAGTGAAGAGAGGGAGACCCAGTACTTC. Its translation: CASSEERETQYF.

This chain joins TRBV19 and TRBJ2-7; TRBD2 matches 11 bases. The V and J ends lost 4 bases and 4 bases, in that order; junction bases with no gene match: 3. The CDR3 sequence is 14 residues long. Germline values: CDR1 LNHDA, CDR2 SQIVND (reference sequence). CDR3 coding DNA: TGTGCCAGTAGTAGAACTAGCGGGAGTTACGAGCAGTACTTC. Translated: CASSRTSGSYEQYF.